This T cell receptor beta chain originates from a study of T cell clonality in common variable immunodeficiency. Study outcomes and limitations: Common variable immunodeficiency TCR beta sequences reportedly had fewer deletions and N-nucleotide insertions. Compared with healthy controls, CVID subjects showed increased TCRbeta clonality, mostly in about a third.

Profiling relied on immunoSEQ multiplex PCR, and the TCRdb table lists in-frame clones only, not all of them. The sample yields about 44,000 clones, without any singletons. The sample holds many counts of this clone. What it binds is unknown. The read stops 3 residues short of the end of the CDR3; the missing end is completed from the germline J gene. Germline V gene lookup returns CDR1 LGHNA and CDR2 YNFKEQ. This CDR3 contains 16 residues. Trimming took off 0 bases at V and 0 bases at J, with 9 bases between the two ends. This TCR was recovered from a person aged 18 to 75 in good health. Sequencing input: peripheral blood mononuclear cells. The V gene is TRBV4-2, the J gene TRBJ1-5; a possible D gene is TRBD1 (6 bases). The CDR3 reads CASSQEAGDSNQPQHF. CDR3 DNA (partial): TGTGCCAGCAGCCAAGAGGCAGGGGATAGCAATCAGCCC.